This T cell receptor (beta chain) was captured by sequencing in a study of regulatory T cells in long-lasting Graves disease. Study background: The study enrolled newly diagnosed Graves' patients on antithyroid drugs under 3 months. Study results and limitations: Results may be inaccurate due to the small sample size.

With regard to this clonotype: What it binds is not known.

This CDR3 is built from 15 residues. Trimming shortened V by 0 bases and J by 8 bases, and 13 bases separated the two germline ends. Germline CDR1 is MGHRA and CDR2 is YSYEKL. The time point: newly diagnosed GD, antithyroid drugs for less than 3 months. Researchers made the TCR library from RNA that was extracted from PBMCs. Assembly of TCR beta libraries relied on iRepertoire HTBI primers together with Arm-PCR of CDR3 regions. TCRdb redid the calling of the multiplex PCR reads with MiXCR, one entry per CDR3 protein. This table holds a few hundred thousand distinct CDR3 sequences, approximately 18% found once. These data also formed part of another study, on T cells in Graves' hyperthyroidism and ophthalmopathy. That work contributes: Before onset, ophthalmopathy was predicted by the model a median about six months earlier.

This TCR was sampled from a woman aged 25 to 39 with Graves disease. The chain carries TRBV4-1 and TRBJ1-4, with a tentative D call TRBD1 (6 bases). Sequences were derived from peripheral blood mononuclear cells (PBMCs), sampled at new diagnosis, from a patient treated with antithyroid drugs. This CDR3 reads CASSQEPGGGEKLFF. CDR3 DNA sequence: TGCGCCAGCAGCCAAGAACCGGGCGGGGGCGAAAAACTGTTTTTT.